This T cell receptor beta chain was recorded in a study of T-cell memory formation after mild COVID-19. Study details: Among the donors, TCR clusters were largely specific to each donor. Overall study findings and caveats: Clones that contracted from day 15 to 85 had balanced CD4/CD8; later expanders were CD4+ biased.

This clonotype occurred a few times. Antigen specificity is unknown. The CDR3 is 15 residues long. The ends were cut back, 4 bases at V and 1 base at J, with 14 bases in the middle. CDR1 and CDR2 (germline): LGHNT, FRNRAP. TCRdb processed the 5' RACE reads anew with MiXCR; each CDR3 protein has one entry. Of approximately 98,000 distinct CDR3 sequences listed, 18% are singletons. The chain is built from TRBV12-5 and TRBJ2-7, with D perhaps TRBD1 (6 bases). The sample consisted of PBMCs or a T cell subset sorted from them (not recorded which). The clonotype comes from a man between 18 and 29 years old who had mild COVID-19 (a few samples of this study predate the infection). Cell type and time point are not known. The CDR3 loop is CASGSLRDISYEQYF. In DNA, the CDR3 is TGTGCTAGTGGTTCCCTCCGGGACATTTCCTACGAGCAGTACTTC. Full variable domain (outside the CDR3, taken from reference TRBV12-5 and TRBJ2-7): DARVTQTPRHKVTEMGQEVTMRCQPILGHNTVFWYRQTMMQGLELLAYFRNRAPLDDSGMPKDRFSAEMPDATLATLKIQPSEPRDSAVYFCASGSLRDISYEQYFGPGTRLTVT.